The 25 T cell receptor beta chains in this list originate from one sample, sequenced in a study of human T cells and chemical hapten exposure. TCRdb passed the RACE reads through MiXCR, listing each CDR3 protein once. The sample comprises fewer than 140,000 distinct CDR3 sequences, roughly 12% of which are singletons, and around 1.6% rests with the top ten. Time point reported: pre-sensitization, week 0. The treatment here: therapeutic diphenylcyclopropenone sensitization with weekly scalp DPC. The sequenced sample was whole blood, obtained in connection with sensitization to the hapten diphenylcyclopropenone (DPC). The receptors here all came from a woman between 45 and 60 years old with alopecia areata. Some clones in this sample may be carry-over from other donors' samples.

This clonotype was seen only a few times. This chain joins TRBV21-1 and TRBJ1-5. TRBV21-1 is designated a pseudogene. The CDR3 sequence is 14 residues long. This CDR3 reads CASSKARRSQPQHF. The CDR3 nucleotides are TGTGCCAGCAGCAAAGCGCGCCGGAGCCAGCCCCAGCATTTT.

There are many counts of this clonotype. The chain couples TRBV27 to TRBJ1-1, with TRBD1 identical over 7 bases. The CDR3 runs to 13 residues. Trimming took 2 bases from V and 3 from J; bases not matched to a gene: 0. In germline, CDR1 is MNHEY, CDR2 SMNVEV (reference sequence). The CDR3 spells CASSLTGDTEAFF. Here the CDR3 DNA reads TGTGCCAGCAGTTTAACAGGGGACACTGAAGCTTTCTTT.

The chain employs TRBV28 and TRBJ2-1, with TRBD1 matching 10 bases. CDR1 is MDHEN and CDR2 is SYDVKM in the germline V gene. J gave up 5 bases and V 1 base, and 8 bases lay outside the gene matches. The CDR3 length is 17 residues. The DNA for the CDR3 is TGTGCCAGCAGTTTATATAGGTGGACAGGGGGGCACAATGAGCAGTTCTTC. Translation gives CASSLYRWTGGHNEQFF.

This chain links TRBV19 with TRBJ2-5; TRBD2 agrees at 8 bases. The germline V gene encodes CDR1 LNHDA and CDR2 SQIVND (reference sequence). The V and J ends lost 6 bases and 1 base, in that order; junction bases with no gene match: 10. The CDR3 sequence is 16 residues long. Written as DNA, the CDR3 is TGTGCCAGTAGCACAGTAGCGGGACGAATCCAAGAGACCCAGTACTTC. This codes for CASSTVAGRIQETQYF.

The table lists this clonotype with a few counts. The gene calls are TRBV28 and TRBJ1-2, with 7 positions matching TRBD1. The CDR3 length is 16 residues. V gave up 6 bases and J gave up 4 bases; unmatched junction bases: 14. CDR1 and CDR2 from the germline V gene are MDHEN and SYDVKM. The CDR3: CASRTLGTATSYGYTF. CDR3 bases: TGTGCCAGCAGGACCCTGGGGACAGCGACGAGCTATGGCTACACCTTC.

This clonotype appeared a few times. The chain combines TRBV20-1 with TRBJ1-2; 10 positions agree with TRBD1. The CDR3 totals 17 residues. Germline CDR1 and CDR2: DFQATT and SNEGSKA (reference sequence). J gave up 5 bases and V 5 bases, and 17 bases lay outside the gene matches. In DNA, the CDR3 is TGCAGTGCTTCCCCCCCGGGACAGGGGACCCTATCTTATGGCTACACCTTC. Amino acids: CSASPPGQGTLSYGYTF.

The CDR3: CASSQGYF. The CDR3 nucleotides read TGTGCCAGCAGTCAAGGGTATTTT. This sequence joins TRBV28 and TRBJ2-3; D gene unclear. V was cut by 5 bases and J by 14 bases, with 5 bases left in between. Per the germline V gene, CDR1 is MDHEN and CDR2 is SYDVKM. The CDR3 contains 8 residues.

This chain uses TRBV7-8 with TRBJ2-7, with a weak D call TRBD1 (6 bases). Trimming left V 3 bases short and J 5 bases short, with 11 bases between. This CDR3 is built from 13 residues. In germline, CDR1 is SGHVS, CDR2 FQNEAQ. The CDR3 is CASSFQGSDEQYF. As DNA, the CDR3 is TGTGCCAGCAGCTTCCAGGGGTCTGACGAGCAGTACTTC.

The chain is built from TRBV29-1 and TRBJ2-7; D possibly matches TRBD1 or TRBD2 (5 bases each). The germline V gene has CDR1 SQVTM and CDR2 ANQGSEA. The V gene lost 2 bases and the J gene lost 7 bases, with 18 bases spanning the gap. CDR3 length equals 14 residues. The CDR3 DNA is TGCAGCGTTGAAACCCCCGGGGCCGTCCGTGAGCAGTACTTC. The encoded protein is CSVETPGAVREQYF.

This clonotype was seen repeatedly, ten times or more. The CDR3 bases are TGTGCCAGCAGTTTCGGGCCAAACACTGAAGCTTTCTTT. This codes for CASSFGPNTEAFF. This rearrangement joins TRBV12-3 or TRBV12-4 to TRBJ1-1; D gene unclear. With 3 bases removed from V and 2 bases from J, the gap between germline ends came to 7 bases. There are 13 residues in the CDR3.

This clonotype showed up many times. This sequence joins TRBV18 and TRBJ1-1; 8 bases match TRBD1. This CDR3 region has 14 residues. The V segment lost 4 bases and the J segment 4 bases; nucleotides outside the gene matches: 5. CDR1 is KGHSH, CDR2 LQKENI, per germline. The chain's CDR3 is CASSHDRGGTEAFF. The CDR3 DNA sequence: TGTGCCAGCTCACACGACAGGGGAGGCACTGAAGCTTTCTTT.

This sequence joins TRBV20-1 and TRBJ2-7, with D maybe TRBD2 (5 bases). V was trimmed by 5 bases and J by 2 bases, leaving 16 bases between them. The CDR3 covers 14 residues. Germline-derived CDR1 and CDR2 are DFQATT and SNEGSKA (reference sequence). The DNA of the CDR3 is TGCAGTGCTGCAAGAGAGAGGGCCCCCTACGAGCAGTACTTC. Its protein product is CSAARERAPYEQYF.

This sequence joins TRBV24-1 and TRBJ2-3; 13 bases fit TRBD2. Germline CDR1 KGHDR, CDR2 SFDVKD. This CDR3 contains 16 residues. J was trimmed by 2 bases and V by 5 bases; bases with no gene match: 3. The CDR3 reads CATSGGLAGDTDTQYF. In DNA, the CDR3 is TGTGCCACCAGTGGTGGACTAGCGGGGGACACAGATACGCAGTATTTT.

The chain combines TRBV11-2 with TRBJ2-2; the D gene could be TRBD1 or TRBD2 (5 bases each). Per germline, CDR1 SGHAT and CDR2 FQNNGV. The V and J ends lost 3 bases and 3 bases respectively, with 14 bases between them. There are 16 residues in the CDR3. The CDR3 here is CASSFRDGRYTGELFF. CDR3 bases: TGTGCCAGCAGCTTTCGGGACGGTCGATACACCGGGGAGCTGTTTTTT.

In its sample, this clonotype was seen once. This chain links TRBV12-3 or TRBV12-4 with TRBJ2-1; TRBD1 agrees at 10 bases. The CDR3 contains 16 residues. The ends lost 3 bases at V and 1 base at J; junction bases unmatched: 3. The DNA of the CDR3 is TGTGCCAGCAGTTTCCGGGACAGGGGTTCCTACAATGAGCAGTTCTTC. This gives the protein CASSFRDRGSYNEQFF.

This clonotype appeared many times. V is TRBV5-1 and J is TRBJ2-7; D call uncertain. The CDR3 extends over 12 amino acids. CDR1 is SGHRS, CDR2 YFSETQ, per germline. With 4 bases removed from V and 1 base from J, the gap between germline ends came to 6 bases. The CDR3 is CASSGTSYEQYF. CDR3 nucleotides: TGCGCCAGCAGCGGTACTTCCTACGAGCAGTACTTC.

J is TRBJ1-5 and V is TRBV28; no clear D. Trimming left V 5 bases short and J 4 bases short, with 12 bases between. The germline V gene has CDR1 MDHEN and CDR2 SYDVKM. This CDR3 comprises 14 residues. The CDR3 nucleotides read TGTGCCAGCAGTCGGGTCAGAGGAAATCAGCCCCAGCATTTT. Translated, it gives CASSRVRGNQPQHF.

The rearrangement uses TRBV7-2 and TRBJ2-1, with D possibly being TRBD2 (7 bases). Germline V CDR1 and CDR2: SGHTA, FQGNSA. The CDR3 length is 15 residues. V was trimmed by 3 bases and J by 4 bases, leaving 13 bases between them. In DNA, the CDR3 is TGTGCCAGCAGCTTTATACAGGGACTATACAATGAGCAGTTCTTC. This codes for CASSFIQGLYNEQFF.

This clonotype occurred many times. This chain links TRBV7-6 with TRBJ2-7, with 7 bases lining up with TRBD2. The V and J ends lost 5 bases and 3 bases, in that order; junction bases with no gene match: 10. The germline V gene has CDR1 SGHVS and CDR2 FNYEAQ. The CDR3 has 15 residues. For the CDR3, the DNA is TGTGCCAGCAGCCAAAGGGGAGGGGATCTCTACGAGCAGTACTTC. It codes for CASSQRGGDLYEQYF.

This clonotype was detected many times. V usage is TRBV12-3 or TRBV12-4 and J usage is TRBJ1-5; no firm D call. V lost 1 base to trimming and J lost 7 bases, with 8 bases between them. The CDR3 extends over 13 amino acids. DNA for the CDR3: TGTGCCAGCAGTTTAGGGGTCCAACAGCCCCAGCATTTT. Protein product: CASSLGVQQPQHF.

This clonotype was picked up many times. J is TRBJ2-1 and V is TRBV5-6, with D uncertain. The CDR3 runs 16 residues. Trimming cost V 0 bases and J 7 bases, with 17 bases left between them. The V gene's germline CDR1 is SGHDT and CDR2 YYEEEE. CDR3 bases: TGTGCCAGCAGCTTGGCCCGTTCAGGAGCTGGGAATGAGCAGTTCTTC. Translating gives CASSLARSGAGNEQFF.

This clonotype occurred a few times. The chain joins TRBV4-2 to TRBJ2-5; 7 bases align to TRBD1. CDR1 is LGHNA, CDR2 YNFKEQ, per germline. The V segment lost 1 base and the J segment 5 bases; nucleotides outside the gene matches: 7. CDR3 length: 15 residues. CDR3 residues: CASSQATGAYETQYF. The CDR3, as DNA: TGTGCCAGCAGCCAAGCTACAGGGGCGTATGAGACCCAGTACTTC.

This clonotype has a handful of counts. The genes are TRBV6-2 or TRBV6-3 and TRBJ1-2; tentatively, D is TRBD1 (6 bases). V was cut by 7 bases and J by 4 bases, with 13 bases left in between. The CDR3 is made up of 13 amino acids. The germline V gene encodes CDR1 MNHEY and CDR2 SVGEGT. The CDR3, as DNA: TGTGCCAGCAATCTAGGGGGAACCTATGGCTACACCTTC. Its protein is CASNLGGTYGYTF.

This clonotype was recorded many times. J is TRBJ1-1 and V is TRBV12-3 or TRBV12-4; weak D call: TRBD1 (5 bases). The germline V and J ends were trimmed by 8 bases and 2 bases, with 12 bases remaining between them. This CDR3 region has 13 residues. The CDR3 reads CASGLQENTEAFF. The CDR3 DNA is TGTGCCAGCGGGTTACAGGAAAACACTGAAGCTTTCTTT.

This clonotype appeared a few times. J is TRBJ1-1 and V is TRBV18, with a weak D call TRBD1 (6 bases). This CDR3 spans 14 amino acids. Trimming removed 0 bases from V and 5 bases from J, with 10 bases in between. Per germline, CDR1 KGHSH and CDR2 LQKENI. CDR3 DNA: TGTGCCAGCTCACCACCATCGGGGGCGACTGAAGCTTTCTTT. Its translation: CASSPPSGATEAFF.